This T cell receptor (beta chain) was documented in a study of blood T cells in healthy people across ages. Study-level results: PBMCs went unsorted, and a conclusive naive versus antigen-experienced comparison was therefore prevented.

A second PCR of 7 to 11 cycles used a sample-barcoded 5' primer and a J-beta primer mix. TCRdb re-derived calls from the 5' RACE reads in MiXCR, one entry per CDR3 protein. The sample contains 1.5 million to 2 million distinct CDR3 sequences, 28% of which appear only once. Donation came from healthy Caucasian individuals in Russia who were aged roughly 6 to 100. The CDR3 totals 13 residues. Between the trimmed V and J ends, which lost 1 base and 0 bases, there was a span of 6 bases. CDR1 DFQATT and CDR2 SNEGSKA come from the germline V gene (reference sequence). Details on this clonotype: The antigen is unknown.

The chain couples TRBV20-1 to TRBJ1-2; D is undetermined. The receptor's source is a woman in her twenties or thirties in good health. Sequencing used blood. The CDR3 region has the DNA TGCAGTGCTAGAGGACCCCCTAACTATGGCTACACCTTC. Amino acid sequence: CSARGPPNYGYTF.